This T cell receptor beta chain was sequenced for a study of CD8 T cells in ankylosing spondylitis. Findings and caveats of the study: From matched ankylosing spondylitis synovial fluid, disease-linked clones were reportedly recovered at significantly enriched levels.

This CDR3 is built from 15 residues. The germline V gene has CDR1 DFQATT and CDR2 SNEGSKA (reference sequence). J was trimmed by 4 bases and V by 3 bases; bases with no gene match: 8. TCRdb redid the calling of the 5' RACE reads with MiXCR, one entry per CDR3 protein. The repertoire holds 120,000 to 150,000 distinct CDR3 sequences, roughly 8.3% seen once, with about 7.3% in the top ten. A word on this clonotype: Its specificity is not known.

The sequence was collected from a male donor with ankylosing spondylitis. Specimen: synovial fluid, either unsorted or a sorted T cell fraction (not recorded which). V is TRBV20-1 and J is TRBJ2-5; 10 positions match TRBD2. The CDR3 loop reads CSARLAGDLGETQYF. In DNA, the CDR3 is TGCAGTGCTAGGCTAGCGGGGGACTTGGGAGAGACCCAGTACTTC.